This TCR beta chain was sequenced for a study of immune heterogeneity within non-small cell lung tumors. The wider study: There was 1 tumor not otherwise specified, along with approximately 9 non-squamous carcinomas and several squamous cell carcinomas.

Within the sample, this clonotype is medium-sized. CDR1 and CDR2 (germline): DFQATT, SNEGSKA (reference sequence). V lost 5 bases to trimming and J lost 7 bases; unmatched junction nucleotides: 8. The CDR3 is 14 amino acids. Bulk tumor genomic DNA, 450 to 600 ng per sample, was the template. During surgery, each primary tumor gave multiple biopsies spaced as far apart as possible. Surgery that was curative in intent was performed on patients with untreated, newly diagnosed non-small cell lung cancer. Amplification of the TCR beta CDR3 was achieved through multiplex PCR with 32 V and 13 J primers. TCRdb reanalysed the multiplex PCR reads using MiXCR and keeps one entry per CDR3 protein. The sample includes 3,500 to 5,500 distinct CDR3 sequences, about 25% of them seen just once.

Sequencing used lung tumor tissue. The sequence was obtained from a man aged 50 or older with non-small cell lung cancer. The J gene is TRBJ2-1, the V gene TRBV20-1, with 10 bases aligning to TRBD2. The CDR3 coding sequence is TGCAGTGCTCATTACGGGACTAGCGTTAATGAGCAGTTCTTC. Its protein is CSAHYGTSVNEQFF.